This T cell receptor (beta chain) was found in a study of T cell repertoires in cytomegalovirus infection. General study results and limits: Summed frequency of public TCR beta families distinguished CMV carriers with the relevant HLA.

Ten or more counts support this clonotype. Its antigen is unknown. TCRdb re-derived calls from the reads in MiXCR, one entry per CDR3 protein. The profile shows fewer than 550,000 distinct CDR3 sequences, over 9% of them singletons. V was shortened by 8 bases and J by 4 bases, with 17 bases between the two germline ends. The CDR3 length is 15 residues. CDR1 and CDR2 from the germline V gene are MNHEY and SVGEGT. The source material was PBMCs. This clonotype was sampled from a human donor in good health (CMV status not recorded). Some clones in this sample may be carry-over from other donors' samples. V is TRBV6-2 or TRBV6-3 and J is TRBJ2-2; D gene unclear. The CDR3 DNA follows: TGTGCCAGCGGCCTAGTCCCCAGAGGCACCGGGGAGCTGTTTTTT. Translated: CASGLVPRGTGELFF.